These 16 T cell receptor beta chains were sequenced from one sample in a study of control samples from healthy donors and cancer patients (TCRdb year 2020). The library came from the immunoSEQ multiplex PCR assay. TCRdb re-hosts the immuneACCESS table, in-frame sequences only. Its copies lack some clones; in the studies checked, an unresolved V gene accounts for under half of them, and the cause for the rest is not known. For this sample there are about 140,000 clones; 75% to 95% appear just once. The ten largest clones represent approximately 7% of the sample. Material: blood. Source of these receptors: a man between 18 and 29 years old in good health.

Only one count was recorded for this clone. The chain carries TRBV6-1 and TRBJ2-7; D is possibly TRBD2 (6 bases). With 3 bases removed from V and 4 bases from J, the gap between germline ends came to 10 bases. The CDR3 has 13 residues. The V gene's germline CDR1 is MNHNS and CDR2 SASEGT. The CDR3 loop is CASSDGGPYEQYF. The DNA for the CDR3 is TGTGCCAGCAGTGACGGGGGTCCGTACGAGCAGTACTTC.

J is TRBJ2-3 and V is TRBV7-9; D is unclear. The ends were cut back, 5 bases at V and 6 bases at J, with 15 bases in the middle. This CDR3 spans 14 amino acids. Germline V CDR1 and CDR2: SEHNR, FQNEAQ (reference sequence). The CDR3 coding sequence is TGTGCCAGCAGCCACGGACCGAAACGGGATACGCAGTATTTT. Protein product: CASSHGPKRDTQYF.

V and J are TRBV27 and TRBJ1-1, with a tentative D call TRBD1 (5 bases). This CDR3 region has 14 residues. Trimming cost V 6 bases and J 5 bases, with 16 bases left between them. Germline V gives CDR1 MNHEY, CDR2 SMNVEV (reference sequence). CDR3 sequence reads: CASSGWGPGTEAFF. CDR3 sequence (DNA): TGTGCCAGCAGCGGGTGGGGACCAGGGACTGAAGCTTTCTTT.

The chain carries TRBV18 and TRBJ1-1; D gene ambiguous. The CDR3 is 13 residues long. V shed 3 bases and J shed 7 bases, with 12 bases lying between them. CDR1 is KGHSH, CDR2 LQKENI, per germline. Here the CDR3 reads CASSPRARDEAFF. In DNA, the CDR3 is TGTGCCAGCTCACCCCGGGCCCGGGATGAAGCTTTCTTT.

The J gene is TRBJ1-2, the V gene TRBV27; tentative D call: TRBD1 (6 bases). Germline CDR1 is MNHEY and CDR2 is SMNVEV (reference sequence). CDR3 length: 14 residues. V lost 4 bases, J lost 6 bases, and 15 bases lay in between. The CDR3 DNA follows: TGTGCCAGCAGTTCCCAAGGGGGGGCTAATGGCTACACCTTC. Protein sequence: CASSSQGGANGYTF.

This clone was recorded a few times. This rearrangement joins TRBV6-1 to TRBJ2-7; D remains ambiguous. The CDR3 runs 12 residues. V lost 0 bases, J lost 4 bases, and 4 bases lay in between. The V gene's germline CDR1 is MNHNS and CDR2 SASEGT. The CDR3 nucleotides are TGTGCCAGCAGTGAAGCGCGGTACGAGCAGTACTTC. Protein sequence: CASSEARYEQYF.

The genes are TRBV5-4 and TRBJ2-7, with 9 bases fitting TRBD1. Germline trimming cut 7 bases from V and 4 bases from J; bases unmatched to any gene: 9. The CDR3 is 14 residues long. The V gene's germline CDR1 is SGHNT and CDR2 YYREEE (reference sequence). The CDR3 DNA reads TGTGCCAGCCGGACCGGACAGGGGAATTACGAGCAGTACTTC. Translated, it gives CASRTGQGNYEQYF.

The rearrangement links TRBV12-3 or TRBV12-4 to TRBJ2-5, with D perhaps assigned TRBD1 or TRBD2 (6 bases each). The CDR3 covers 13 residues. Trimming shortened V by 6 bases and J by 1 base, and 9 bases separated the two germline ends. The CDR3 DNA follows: TGTGCCAGCAGCGGGGGCCTCCAAGAGACCCAGTACTTC. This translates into CASSGGLQETQYF.

CDR3: CAWSVGRLDTEAFF. CDR3 in DNA: TGTGCCTGGAGTGTAGGCCGACTTGACACTGAAGCTTTCTTT. The chain is built from TRBV30 and TRBJ1-1; D unresolved. Germline-derived CDR1 and CDR2 are GTSNPN and SVGIG (reference sequence). This CDR3 is built from 14 residues. The V end lost 0 bases, the J end lost 3 bases, and 11 bases lay between the germline ends.

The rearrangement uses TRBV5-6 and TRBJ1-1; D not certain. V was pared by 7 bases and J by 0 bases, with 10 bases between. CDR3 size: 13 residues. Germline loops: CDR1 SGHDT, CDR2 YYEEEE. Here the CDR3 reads CASSRLMNTEAFF. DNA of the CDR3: TGTGCCAGCTCACGATTGATGAACACTGAAGCTTTCTTT.

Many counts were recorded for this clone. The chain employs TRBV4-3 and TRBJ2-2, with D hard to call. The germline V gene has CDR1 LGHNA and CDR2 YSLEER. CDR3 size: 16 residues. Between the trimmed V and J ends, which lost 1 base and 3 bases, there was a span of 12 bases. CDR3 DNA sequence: TGCGCCAGCAGCCAAGCTGGTGGTTCGGACACCGGGGAGCTGTTTTTT. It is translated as CASSQAGGSDTGELFF.

CDR3 nucleotides: TGTGCCAGCAGTGAAGCGACCCAGCCGAACACCGGGGAGCTGTTTTTT. Translation gives CASSEATQPNTGELFF. The chain employs TRBV2 and TRBJ2-2; D uncertain. The germline V gene has CDR1 SNHLY and CDR2 FYNNEI. CDR3 length equals 16 residues. Trimming took 0 bases from V and 0 from J, leaving 8 bases between them.

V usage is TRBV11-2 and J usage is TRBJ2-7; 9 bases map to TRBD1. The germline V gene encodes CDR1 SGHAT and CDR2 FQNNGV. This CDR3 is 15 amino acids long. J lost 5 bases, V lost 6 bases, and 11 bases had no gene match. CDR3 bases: TGTGCCAGCAGGAAACCGGGACAGGGAATCCACGAGCAGTACTTC. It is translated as CASRKPGQGIHEQYF. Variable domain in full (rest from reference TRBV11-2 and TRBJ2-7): EAGVAQSPRYKIIEKRQSVAFWCNPISGHATLYWYQQILGQGPKLLIQFQNNGVVDDSQLPKDRFSAERLKGVDSTLKIQPAKLEDSAVYLCASRKPGQGIHEQYFGPGTRLTVT.

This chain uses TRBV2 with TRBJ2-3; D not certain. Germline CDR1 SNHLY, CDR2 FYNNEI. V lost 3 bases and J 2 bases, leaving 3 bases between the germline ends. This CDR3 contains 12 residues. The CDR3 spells CASSDNTDTQYF. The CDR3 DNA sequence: TGTGCCAGCAGTGACAACACAGATACGCAGTATTTT.

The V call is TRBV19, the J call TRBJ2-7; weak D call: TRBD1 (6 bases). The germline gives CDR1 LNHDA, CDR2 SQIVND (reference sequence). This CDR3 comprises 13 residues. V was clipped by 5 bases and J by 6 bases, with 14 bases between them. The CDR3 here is CASSVVRGGEQYF. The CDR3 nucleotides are TGTGCCAGTAGTGTGGTCAGGGGTGGCGAGCAGTACTTC.

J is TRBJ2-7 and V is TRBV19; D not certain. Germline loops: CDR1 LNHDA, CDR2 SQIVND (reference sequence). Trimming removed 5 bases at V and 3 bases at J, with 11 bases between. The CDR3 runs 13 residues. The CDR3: CASSSAYLYEQYF. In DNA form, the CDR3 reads TGTGCCAGTAGTTCGGCCTACCTCTACGAGCAGTACTTC. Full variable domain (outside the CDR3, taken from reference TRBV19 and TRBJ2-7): DGGITQSPKYLFRKEGQNVTLSCEQNLNHDAMYWYRQDPGQGLRLIYYSQIVNDFQKGDIAEGYSVSREKKESFPLTVTSAQKNPTAFYLCASSSAYLYEQYFGPGTRLTVT.